This T cell receptor (beta chain) was recorded in a study of T cell changes during pregnancy in multiple sclerosis. Profiled with immunoSEQ multiplex PCR; TCRdb holds only in-frame clones, not every one. This table has some 100,000 clones, 94% appearing once. The germline V gene encodes CDR1 SQVTM and CDR2 ANQGSEA. The CDR3 covers 12 residues. Trimming took 4 bases from V and 5 from J; bases not matched to a gene: 4. The TCR originated in a female donor with multiple sclerosis, enrolled in a pregnancy study. The chain employs TRBV29-1 and TRBJ2-5; TRBD2 aligns across 7 bases. The starting material was peripheral blood, obtained before pregnancy. This chain's CDR3 is CSVGTRLETQYF. Written as DNA, the CDR3 is TGCAGCGTTGGGACTAGGCTGGAGACCCAGTACTTC.